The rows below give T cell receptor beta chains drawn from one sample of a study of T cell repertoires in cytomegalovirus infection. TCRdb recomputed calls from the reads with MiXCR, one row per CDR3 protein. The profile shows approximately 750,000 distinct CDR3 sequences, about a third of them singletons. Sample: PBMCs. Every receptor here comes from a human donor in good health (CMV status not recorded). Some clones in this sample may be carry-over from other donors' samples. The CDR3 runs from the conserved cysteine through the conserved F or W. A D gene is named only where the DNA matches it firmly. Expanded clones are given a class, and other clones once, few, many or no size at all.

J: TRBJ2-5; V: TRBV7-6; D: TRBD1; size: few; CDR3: CASSLDGQGVRETQYF; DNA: TGTGCCAGCAGCTTAGACGGACAGGGGGTTAGAGAGACCCAGTACTTC
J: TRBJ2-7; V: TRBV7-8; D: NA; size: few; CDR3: CASSLRGGVSREQYF; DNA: TGTGCCAGCAGCTTAAGGGGCGGGGTTAGTAGGGAGCAGTACTTC
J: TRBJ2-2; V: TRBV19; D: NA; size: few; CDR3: CASSIRLNTMPGELFF; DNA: TGTGCCAGTAGTATAAGACTAAATACAATGCCCGGGGAGCTGTTTTTT
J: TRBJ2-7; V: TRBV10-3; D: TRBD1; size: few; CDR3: CAIRGTGNPYEQYF; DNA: TGTGCCATCAGGGGGACAGGGAATCCCTACGAGCAGTACTTC
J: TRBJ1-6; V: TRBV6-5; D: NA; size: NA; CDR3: CASSYSGPQNSPLHF; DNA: TGTGCCAGCAGTTACTCGGGACCCCAGAATTCACCCCTCCACTTT
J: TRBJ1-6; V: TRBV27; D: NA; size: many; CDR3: CASTSVRGYNSPLHF; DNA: TGTGCCAGCACCTCGGTCAGGGGCTATAATTCACCCCTCCACTTT
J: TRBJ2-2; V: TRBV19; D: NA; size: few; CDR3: CASSYRVNTGELFF; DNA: TGTGCCAGTAGTTACAGGGTCAACACCGGGGAGCTGTTTTTT
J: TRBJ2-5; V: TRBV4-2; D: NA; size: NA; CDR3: CASSQHPGKETQYF; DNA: TGTGCCAGCAGCCAACACCCAGGGAAGGAGACCCAGTACTTC
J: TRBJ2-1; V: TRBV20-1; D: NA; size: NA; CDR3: CSARELEGGLLEQFF; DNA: TGCAGTGCTAGAGAACTGGAAGGGGGGCTCCTTGAGCAGTTCTTC
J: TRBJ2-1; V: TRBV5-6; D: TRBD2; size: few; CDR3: CASSWARGGAGNEQFF; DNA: TGTGCCAGCAGCTGGGCTCGGGGGGGGGCTGGAAATGAGCAGTTCTTC
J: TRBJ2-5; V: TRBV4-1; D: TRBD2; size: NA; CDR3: CASSPAGTSERQETQYF; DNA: TGCGCCAGCAGCCCGGCCGGGACTAGCGAAAGACAAGAGACCCAGTACTTC
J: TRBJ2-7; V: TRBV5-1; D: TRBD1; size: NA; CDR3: CASREPGTVTYEQYF; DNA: TGCGCCAGCAGGGAGCCCGGGACAGTAACCTACGAGCAGTACTTC
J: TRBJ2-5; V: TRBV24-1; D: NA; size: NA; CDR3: CATSSAQETQYF; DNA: TGTGCCACCAGTTCAGCTCAAGAGACCCAGTACTTC
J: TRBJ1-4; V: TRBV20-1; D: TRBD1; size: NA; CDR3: CSASKDRFNEKLFF; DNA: TGCAGTGCCTCCAAGGACAGGTTTAATGAAAAACTGTTTTTT
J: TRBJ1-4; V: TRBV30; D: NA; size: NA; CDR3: CAWNHRTGEKLFF; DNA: TGTGCCTGGAACCACCGGACGGGTGAAAAACTGTTTTTT
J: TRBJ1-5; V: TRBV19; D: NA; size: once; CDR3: CSSSMTGGTNQPQHF; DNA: TGTTCCAGTAGTATGACCGGGGGAACCAATCAGCCCCAGCATTTT
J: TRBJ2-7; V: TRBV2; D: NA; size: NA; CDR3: CASGGQGRNEQYF; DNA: TGTGCCAGCGGGGGGCAGGGGCGCAACGAGCAGTACTTC
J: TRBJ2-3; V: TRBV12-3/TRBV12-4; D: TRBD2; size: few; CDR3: CASSLSGSSNTQYF; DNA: TGTGCCAGCAGTTTAAGCGGGAGTTCAAATACGCAGTATTTT
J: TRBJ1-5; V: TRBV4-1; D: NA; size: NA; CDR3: CASSQDRVPNQPQHF; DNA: TGCGCCAGCAGCCAAGATCGGGTCCCCAATCAGCCCCAGCATTTT
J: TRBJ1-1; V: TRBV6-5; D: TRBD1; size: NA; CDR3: CASRLQGNLNTEAFF; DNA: TGTGCCAGCAGATTACAGGGGAATCTGAACACTGAAGCTTTCTTT